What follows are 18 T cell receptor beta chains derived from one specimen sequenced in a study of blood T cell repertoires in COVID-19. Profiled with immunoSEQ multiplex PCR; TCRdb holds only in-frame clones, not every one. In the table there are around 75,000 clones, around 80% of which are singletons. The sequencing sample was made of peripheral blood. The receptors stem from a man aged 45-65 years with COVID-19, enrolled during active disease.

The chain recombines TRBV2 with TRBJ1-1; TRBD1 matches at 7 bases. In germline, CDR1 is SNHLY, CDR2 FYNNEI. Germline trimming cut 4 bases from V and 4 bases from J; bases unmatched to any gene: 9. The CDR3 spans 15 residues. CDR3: CASSVPQDRVTEAFF. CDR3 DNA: TGTGCCAGCAGTGTCCCGCAAGACAGGGTCACTGAAGCTTTCTTT. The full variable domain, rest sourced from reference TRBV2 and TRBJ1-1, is EPEVTQTPSHQVTQMGQEVILRCVPISNHLYFYWYRQILGQKVEFLVSFYNNEISEKSEIFDDQFSVERPDGSNFTLKIRSTKLEDSAMYFCASSVPQDRVTEAFFGQGTRLTVV.

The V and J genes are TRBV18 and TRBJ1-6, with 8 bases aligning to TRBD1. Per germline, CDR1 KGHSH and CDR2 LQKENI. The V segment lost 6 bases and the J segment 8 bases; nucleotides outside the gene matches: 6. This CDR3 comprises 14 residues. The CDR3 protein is CASSLRDRYSPLHF. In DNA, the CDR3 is TGTGCCAGCTCCCTTCGGGACAGGTATTCACCCCTCCACTTT.

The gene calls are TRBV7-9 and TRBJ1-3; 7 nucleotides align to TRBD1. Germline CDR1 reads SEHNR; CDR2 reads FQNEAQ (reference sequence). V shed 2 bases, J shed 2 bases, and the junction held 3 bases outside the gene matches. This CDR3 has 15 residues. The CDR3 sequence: CASSLQGVAGNTIYF. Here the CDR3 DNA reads TGTGCCAGCAGCTTACAGGGGGTGGCTGGAAACACCATATATTTT.

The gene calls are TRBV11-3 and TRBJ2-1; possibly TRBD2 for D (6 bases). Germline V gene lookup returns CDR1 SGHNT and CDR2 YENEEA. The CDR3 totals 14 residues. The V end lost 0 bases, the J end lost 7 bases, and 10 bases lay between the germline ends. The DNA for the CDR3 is TGTGCCAGCAGCTTAGAACTCGCGGGGAATGAGCAGTTCTTC. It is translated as CASSLELAGNEQFF.

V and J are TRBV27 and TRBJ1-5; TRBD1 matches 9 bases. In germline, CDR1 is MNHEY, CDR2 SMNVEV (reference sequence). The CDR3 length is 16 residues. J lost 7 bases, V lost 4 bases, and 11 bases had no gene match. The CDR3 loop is CASSYSPGQGGQPQHF. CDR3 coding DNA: TGTGCCAGCAGTTACTCCCCGGGACAGGGTGGGCAGCCCCAGCATTTT.

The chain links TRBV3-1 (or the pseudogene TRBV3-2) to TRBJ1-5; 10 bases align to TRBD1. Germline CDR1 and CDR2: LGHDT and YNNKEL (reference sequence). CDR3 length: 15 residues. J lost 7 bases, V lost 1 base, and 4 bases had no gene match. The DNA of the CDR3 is TGTGCCAGCAGCCAAGGACAGGGGGCCAGGCAGCCCCAGCATTTT. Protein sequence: CASSQGQGARQPQHF.

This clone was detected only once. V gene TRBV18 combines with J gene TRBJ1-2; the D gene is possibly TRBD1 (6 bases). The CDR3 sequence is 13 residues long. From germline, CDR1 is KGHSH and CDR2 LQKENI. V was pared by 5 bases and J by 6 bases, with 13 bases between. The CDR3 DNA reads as TGTGCCAGCTCAGAAGACAGGAGCCATGGCTACACCTTC. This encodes CASSEDRSHGYTF.

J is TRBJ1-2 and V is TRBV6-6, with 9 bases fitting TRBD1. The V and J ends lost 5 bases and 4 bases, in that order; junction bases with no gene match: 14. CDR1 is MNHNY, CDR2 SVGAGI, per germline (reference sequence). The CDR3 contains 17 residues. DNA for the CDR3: TGTGCCAGCAGTCACACCTCCGGGACAGGGCTATTCTATGGCTACACCTTC. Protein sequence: CASSHTSGTGLFYGYTF.

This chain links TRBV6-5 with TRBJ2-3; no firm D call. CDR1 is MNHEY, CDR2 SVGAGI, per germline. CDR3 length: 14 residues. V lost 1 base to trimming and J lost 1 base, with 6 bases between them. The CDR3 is CASSYYQGTDTQYF. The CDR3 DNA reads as TGTGCCAGCAGTTACTACCAGGGCACAGATACGCAGTATTTT.

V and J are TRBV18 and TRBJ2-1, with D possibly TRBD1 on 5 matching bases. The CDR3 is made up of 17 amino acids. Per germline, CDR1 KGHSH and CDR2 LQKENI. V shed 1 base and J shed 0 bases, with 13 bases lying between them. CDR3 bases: TGTGCCAGCTCACCACAGCTGGGGCCTAGCTCCTACAATGAGCAGTTCTTC. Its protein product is CASSPQLGPSSYNEQFF. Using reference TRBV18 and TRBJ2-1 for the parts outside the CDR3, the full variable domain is NAGVMQNPRHLVRRRGQEARLRCSPMKGHSHVYWYRQLPEEGLKFMVYLQKENIIDESGMPKERFSAEFPKEGPSILRIQQVVRGDSAAYFCASSPQLGPSSYNEQFFGPGTRLTVL.

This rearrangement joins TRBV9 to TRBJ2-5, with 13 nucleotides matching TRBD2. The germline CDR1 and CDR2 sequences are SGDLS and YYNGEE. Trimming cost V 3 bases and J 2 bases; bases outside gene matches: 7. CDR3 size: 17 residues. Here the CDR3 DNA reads TGTGCCAGCAGCGCTCGTCGACTAGCGGGGGGTCAAGAGACCCAGTACTTC. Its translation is CASSARRLAGGQETQYF.

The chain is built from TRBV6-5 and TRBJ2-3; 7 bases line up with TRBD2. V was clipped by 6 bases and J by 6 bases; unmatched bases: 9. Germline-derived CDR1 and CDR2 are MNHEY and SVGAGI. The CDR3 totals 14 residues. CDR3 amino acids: CASRLAGPGDTQYF. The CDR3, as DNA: TGTGCCAGCAGATTAGCGGGCCCGGGGGATACGCAGTATTTT.

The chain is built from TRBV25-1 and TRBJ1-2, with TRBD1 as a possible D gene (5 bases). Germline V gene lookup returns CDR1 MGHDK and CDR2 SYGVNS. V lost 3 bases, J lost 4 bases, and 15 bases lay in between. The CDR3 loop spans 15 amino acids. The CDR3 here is CASSEMTGGIYGYTF. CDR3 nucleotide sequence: TGTGCCAGCAGTGAGATGACCGGGGGGATCTATGGCTACACCTTC.

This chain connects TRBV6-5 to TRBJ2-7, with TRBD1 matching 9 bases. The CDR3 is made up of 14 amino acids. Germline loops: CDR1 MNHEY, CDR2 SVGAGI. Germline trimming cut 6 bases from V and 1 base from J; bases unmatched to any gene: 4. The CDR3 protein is CASRRQGESYEQYF. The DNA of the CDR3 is TGTGCCAGCAGACGACAGGGGGAATCCTACGAGCAGTACTTC.

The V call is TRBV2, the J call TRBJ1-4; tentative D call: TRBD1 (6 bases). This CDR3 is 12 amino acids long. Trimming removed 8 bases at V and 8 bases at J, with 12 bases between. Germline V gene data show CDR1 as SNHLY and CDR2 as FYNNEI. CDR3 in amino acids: CASAFQGEKLFF. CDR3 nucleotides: TGTGCCAGCGCATTCCAGGGGGAAAAACTGTTTTTT.

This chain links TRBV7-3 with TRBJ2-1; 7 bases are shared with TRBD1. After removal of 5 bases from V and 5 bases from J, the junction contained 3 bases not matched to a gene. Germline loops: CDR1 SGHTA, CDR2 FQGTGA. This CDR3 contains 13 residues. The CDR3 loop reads CASSRTGNNEQFF. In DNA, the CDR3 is TGTGCCAGCAGCCGGACAGGCAACAATGAGCAGTTCTTC.

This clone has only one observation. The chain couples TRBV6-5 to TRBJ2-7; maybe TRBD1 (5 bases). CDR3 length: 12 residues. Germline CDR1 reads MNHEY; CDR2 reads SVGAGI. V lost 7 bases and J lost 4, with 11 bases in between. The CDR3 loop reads CASTGIGYEQYF. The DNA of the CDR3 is TGTGCCAGCACAGGGATCGGGTACGAGCAGTACTTC.

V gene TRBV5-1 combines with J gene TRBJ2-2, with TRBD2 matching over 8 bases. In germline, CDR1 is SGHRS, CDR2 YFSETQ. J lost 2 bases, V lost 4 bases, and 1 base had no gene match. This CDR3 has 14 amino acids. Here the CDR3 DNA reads TGCGCCAGCAGCCGGGGGGGAAACACCGGGGAGCTGTTTTTT. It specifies CASSRGGNTGELFF.